This T cell receptor beta chain was sequenced during a study of blood T cell repertoires in COVID-19. The length of the CDR3 is 16 residues. The V segment lost 1 base and the J segment 0 bases; nucleotides outside the gene matches: 2. CDR1 and CDR2 from the germline V gene are MNHEY and SMNVEV (reference sequence). How the authors handled the data: Estimates of nucleated cell counts were drawn from the amplification of reference gene primers. The data were produced by immunoSEQ multiplex PCR, yet TCRdb's version contains in-frame clones alone and is incomplete. The DNA gave D and trimming, while V, J and clone size come from that table. The repertoire holds 150,000 to 200,000 clones, with around nine tenths as singletons.

Sequencing input: peripheral blood. The chain employs TRBV27 and TRBJ2-3; 9 bases line up with TRBD1. The receptor comes from a man in his 60s with active or convalescent COVID-19. As DNA, the CDR3 is TGTGCCAGCAGTTTATTTGGACAGGGGAGCACAGATACGCAGTATTTT. It is translated as CASSLFGQGSTDTQYF.